This TCR beta chain was documented in a study of T-cell memory formation after mild COVID-19. This CDR3 contains 14 residues. Germline V gene sequence: CDR1 LNHDA, CDR2 SQIVND (reference sequence). V was pared by 5 bases and J by 0 bases, with 8 bases between. MiXCR was run by TCRdb on the 5' RACE reads, yielding one entry per CDR3 protein. Of some 130,000 distinct CDR3 sequences in the sample, around a sixth are singletons; the top ten hold over 11%. The V gene is TRBV19, the J gene TRBJ2-4; D remains ambiguous. Sequencing was carried out using PBMCs or a T cell subset sorted from them (not recorded which). The sequence was collected from an adult woman who had mild COVID-19 (a few samples of this study predate the infection). Cell type and time point are not known. Here the CDR3 DNA reads TGTGCCAGTAGTGAGCTCCTAGCCAAAAACATTCAGTACTTC. Its translation: CASSELLAKNIQYF.